The 26 T cell receptor beta chains listed next were all sequenced from one sample in a study of T cell repertoires in cytomegalovirus infection. MiXCR was run by TCRdb on the reads, yielding one entry per CDR3 protein. The table includes roughly 920,000 distinct CDR3 sequences, around 31% detected once. These receptors' targets are unknown. The source material was cultured CD8+ T cells from PBMCs, sampled from culture after CMV antigen stimulation. The receptors were gathered from a human donor in good health (CMV status not recorded). Some clones in this sample may be carry-over from other donors' samples.

Only a few counts were recorded for this clonotype. This chain uses TRBV12-3 or TRBV12-4 with TRBJ2-5, with D perhaps assigned TRBD1 or TRBD2 (5 bases each). The CDR3 covers 13 residues. Trimming pared 5 bases from V and 5 bases from J, leaving 12 bases between. CDR3 DNA: TGTGCCAGCAGTATCGGGACGATCGAGACCCAGTACTTC. Translation gives CASSIGTIETQYF.

The chain carries TRBV24-1 and TRBJ1-2, with D possibly matching TRBD1 (5 bases). In germline, CDR1 is KGHDR, CDR2 SFDVKD. The CDR3 extends over 12 amino acids. V lost 9 bases and J 8 bases, leaving 15 bases between the germline ends. The CDR3 bases are TGTGCCACCGAAGGGGAGGAGGACGGCTACACCTTC. Translation: CATEGEEDGYTF.

V gene TRBV6-1 combines with J gene TRBJ2-7; 7 bases map to TRBD2. The length of the CDR3 is 18 residues. CDR1 and CDR2 (germline): MNHNS, SASEGT. The J segment lost 2 bases and the V segment lost 2 bases, leaving 15 bases of the junction unmatched. CDR3 nucleotide sequence: TGTGCCAGCAGTGAATGGATGGGGGGGGGGGAGGAGGCCTACGAGCAGTACGTC. It yields the protein CASSEWMGGGEEAYEQYV.

This chain links TRBV7-4 with TRBJ1-2, with TRBD1 identical over 7 bases. V shed 4 bases and J 6 bases; nucleotides not matched to a gene: 5. Germline CDR1 and CDR2: SGHVT and SQSDAQ. The CDR3 totals 13 residues. The CDR3 region has the DNA TGTGCCAGCAGCTCGGACAGGACCCATGGCTACACCTTC. This codes for CASSSDRTHGYTF.

A few counts support this clonotype. The V call is TRBV27, the J call TRBJ1-3; a weak D match, TRBD1 (5 bases). CDR3 length: 15 amino acids. The V end lost 0 bases, the J end lost 4 bases, and 10 bases lay between the germline ends. Germline-derived CDR1 and CDR2 are MNHEY and SMNVEV (reference sequence). Written as DNA, the CDR3 is TGTGCCAGCAGTTTATCATCCGGGACCGGAAACACCATATATTTT. This encodes CASSLSSGTGNTIYF.

Concerning this clonotype: Compared with germline, one end of the junction differs, possibly owing to a read error. In DNA form, the CDR3 reads TGTGCCAACAGTCCGGGACGTACGGACACTGAAGCTTTCTTT. Amino acids: CANSPGRTDTEAFF. J is TRBJ1-1 and V is TRBV12-3 or TRBV12-4, with TRBD1 as a possible D gene (5 bases). This CDR3 contains 14 residues.

V and J are TRBV7-9 and TRBJ2-1; D may be TRBD2 (6 bases). The V end was cut by 5 bases, the J end by 1 base, with 15 bases between. Germline values: CDR1 SEHNR, CDR2 FQNEAQ (reference sequence). The CDR3 is made up of 16 amino acids. The CDR3 DNA reads TGTGCCAGCAGCCAAGGACTACCGTCATCCTACAATGAGCAGTTCTTC. It specifies CASSQGLPSSYNEQFF.

The gene calls are TRBV6-1 and TRBJ2-5, with unresolved D. The V and J ends lost 1 base and 0 bases respectively, with 12 bases between them. The CDR3 runs to 16 residues. Germline-derived CDR1 and CDR2 are MNHNS and SASEGT. The chain's CDR3 is CASSEEMTRHQETQYF. The CDR3 DNA reads TGTGCCAGCAGTGAAGAAATGACCCGCCACCAAGAGACCCAGTACTTC.

This clonotype turned up a few times. The V call is TRBV6-8, the J call TRBJ2-7, with D possibly being TRBD2 (7 bases). V dropped 4 bases and J dropped 6 bases, with 19 bases sitting between them. Germline V gene lookup returns CDR1 MNHGY and CDR2 SAAAGT. This CDR3 region has 15 residues. As DNA, the CDR3 is TGTGCCAGCAGTTCCCTACAGGGAAGCGGGGTCGAGCAGTACTTC. It yields the protein CASSSLQGSGVEQYF.

This clonotype occurred a few times. The chain carries TRBV29-1 and TRBJ2-1; TRBD2 agrees at 8 bases. Germline V gene sequence: CDR1 SQVTM, CDR2 ANQGSEA. This CDR3 has 16 residues. Germline trimming cut 2 bases from V and 2 bases from J; bases unmatched to any gene: 8. The CDR3 DNA reads as TGCAGCGTTGAATCACTAGCGGCCCGCCCCTACAATGAGCAGTTCTTC. Translation gives CSVESLAARPYNEQFF.

This clonotype was detected once. The V call is TRBV10-3, the J call TRBJ1-5, with 7 nucleotides matching TRBD1. Germline trimming cut 1 base from V and 0 bases from J; bases unmatched to any gene: 12. This CDR3 spans 19 amino acids. Germline V gene lookup returns CDR1 ENHRY and CDR2 SYGVKD. CDR3: CAISEFPGQSSYSNQPQHF. The CDR3, as DNA: TGTGCCATCAGTGAGTTTCCGGGACAGTCTTCGTATAGCAATCAGCCCCAGCATTTT.

This clonotype was counted between two and nine times. The V gene is TRBV6-5, the J gene TRBJ2-1; D gene unclear. V dropped 3 bases and J dropped 8 bases, with 17 bases sitting between them. The CDR3 spans 15 residues. Germline-derived CDR1 and CDR2 are MNHEY and SVGAGI. The CDR3 is CASSYLTSRTDEQFF. The CDR3, as DNA: TGTGCCAGCAGTTATCTCACCTCCCGGACCGATGAGCAGTTCTTC.

The chain is built from TRBV27 and TRBJ2-1, with 8 bases fitting TRBD1. The germline gives CDR1 MNHEY, CDR2 SMNVEV (reference sequence). J was trimmed by 7 bases and V by 6 bases; bases with no gene match: 8. The CDR3 extends over 14 amino acids. CDR3 DNA: TGTGCCAGCAGAATTCAGGGGGCAATTAATGAGCAGTTCTTC. Protein product: CASRIQGAINEQFF.

This clonotype has ten or more counts. The rearrangement joins TRBV6-1 to TRBJ2-7, with D perhaps being TRBD1 or TRBD2 (5 bases each). The germline CDR1 and CDR2 sequences are MNHNS and SASEGT. The V and J ends lost 4 bases and 0 bases respectively, with 7 bases between them. The CDR3 consists of 13 residues. The CDR3 region is CASSGGSSYEQYV. Here the CDR3 DNA reads TGTGCCAGCAGTGGGGGGAGCTCCTACGAGCAGTACGTC.

The chain employs TRBV11-2 and TRBJ1-2; D remains unclear. This CDR3 region has 12 residues. V was trimmed by 7 bases and J by 8 bases, leaving 14 bases between them. Per germline, CDR1 SGHAT and CDR2 FQNNGV. The DNA for the CDR3 is TGTGCCAGCAACTTGGGCGGACCGGGCTACACCTTC. Amino acid sequence: CASNLGGPGYTF.

This clonotype was counted only a few times. The V gene is TRBV6-5, the J gene TRBJ2-3; 7 bases map to TRBD1. The CDR3 spans 15 residues. V lost 5 bases and J lost 2; bases outside the gene matches: 7. Germline CDR1 reads MNHEY; CDR2 reads SVGAGI. CDR3 residues: CASSPSGTDTDTQYF. The CDR3 nucleotides are TGTGCCAGCAGTCCCTCCGGGACAGACACAGATACGCAGTATTTT.

This clonotype was picked up many times. CDR3 region: CASSLRYGNSYEQYV. The CDR3 DNA follows: TGTGCCAGCAGCTTAAGATATGGCAACTCCTACGAGCAGTACGTC. V is TRBV7-2 and J is TRBJ2-7, with D unresolved. Germline lookup yields CDR1 SGHTA and CDR2 FQGNSA. The CDR3 runs to 15 residues. The germline V and J ends were trimmed by 2 bases and 0 bases, with 11 bases remaining between them.

This clonotype has at least ten counts. The V call is TRBV7-8, the J call TRBJ2-7, with TRBD1 matching over 8 bases. The CDR3 has 15 residues. With 3 bases clipped from V and 3 bases from J, the junction kept 7 bases outside the gene matches. CDR1 is SGHVS and CDR2 is FQNEAQ in the germline V gene. CDR3 nucleotides: TGTGCCAGCAGCTTCCCAGGGGGCCCCGGCTACGAGCAGTACTTC. Encoded protein: CASSFPGGPGYEQYF.

This clonotype was seen more than once but under ten times. The V gene is TRBV6-1, the J gene TRBJ2-3; D not certain. The V and J ends lost 3 bases and 5 bases respectively, with 9 bases between them. CDR1 and CDR2 (germline): MNHNS, SASEGT. The CDR3 sequence is 13 residues long. The CDR3 protein is CASSESLGDTQYF. The CDR3 coding sequence is TGTGCCAGCAGTGAGTCTCTGGGAGATACGCAGTATTTT.

The rearrangement uses TRBV5-1 and TRBJ2-1; 9 positions agree with TRBD2. The J segment lost 2 bases and the V segment lost 4 bases, leaving 7 bases of the junction unmatched. Germline assignment: CDR1 SGHRS and CDR2 YFSETQ. The CDR3 has 16 amino acids. The CDR3 DNA reads TGCGCCAGCAGCCCAGCGGGGGGATTAGCCTACAATGAGCAGTTCTTC. It is translated as CASSPAGGLAYNEQFF.

Comment on this clonotype: Given a much more abundant clone one base away, this may be a read error. The V call is TRBV7-2, the J call TRBJ2-2, with 9 bases aligning to TRBD2. The CDR3 spans 15 residues. In germline, CDR1 is SGHTA, CDR2 FQGNSA. CDR3 loop: CASSFSGGGTEELFF. In nucleotides, the CDR3 is TGTGCCAGCAGCTTTAGCGGGGGAGGTACCGAGGAGCTGTTTTTT.

This clonotype has more than one count but fewer than ten. The chain couples TRBV18 to TRBJ2-3; D is perhaps TRBD2 (7 bases). Germline assignment: CDR1 KGHSH and CDR2 LQKENI. V dropped 3 bases and J dropped 2 bases, with 18 bases sitting between them. This CDR3 has 17 amino acids. CDR3 in amino acids: CASSPASRGGPTDTQYF. In DNA, the CDR3 is TGTGCCAGCTCACCCGCCTCTCGCGGGGGCCCCACAGATACGCAGTATTTT.

About this clonotype itself: The germline gene is not matched at one end of the junction; a read error may be the cause. This chain links TRBV4-1 with TRBJ2-2; 10 bases align to TRBD2. Germline V CDR1 and CDR2: MGHRA, YSYEKL. The CDR3 is 16 residues long. The CDR3 here is CASSPGVAGGPGEMFF. CDR3 DNA sequence: TGCGCCAGCAGCCCAGGAGTAGCGGGGGGTCCCGGGGAGATGTTTTTT.

This clonotype appeared a few times. The chain is built from TRBV12-5 and TRBJ2-3; unclear D gene. CDR1 and CDR2 from the germline V gene are LGHNT and FRNRAP. The CDR3 sequence is 12 residues long. V was cut by 8 bases and J by 5 bases, with 11 bases left in between. The CDR3 nucleotides are TGTGCTAGTTCAGCCTCGGAAGATACGCAGTATTTT. Protein product: CASSASEDTQYF.

The chain joins TRBV7-9 to TRBJ2-5, with TRBD1 matching 9 bases. Germline loops: CDR1 SEHNR, CDR2 FQNEAQ (reference sequence). Trimming took 1 base from V and 5 from J; bases not matched to a gene: 8. The CDR3 has 16 residues. For the CDR3, the DNA is TGTGCCAGCAGCTTAGAGCACAGGGGGCCGGTGGAGACCCAGTACTTC. Translating gives CASSLEHRGPVETQYF.

The table lists this clonotype with a few counts. The chain is built from TRBV7-8 and TRBJ1-4; tentative D call: TRBD1 (5 bases). Looked up from germline, CDR1 is SGHVS and CDR2 is FQNEAQ. CDR3 length: 16 residues. Trimming pared 0 bases from V and 2 bases from J, leaving 10 bases between. The CDR3 sequence is CASSLAREGTNEKLFF. DNA for the CDR3: TGTGCCAGCAGCTTAGCCAGGGAGGGGACTAATGAAAAACTGTTTTTT.